This TCR beta chain is from a study of identical twins. Template switching created a universal primer site, and the cDNA included unique molecular identifiers. TCRdb analysed the 5' RACE reads with MiXCR anew, one entry per CDR3 protein. The data contain around 200,000 distinct CDR3 sequences, around a tenth of them seen just once; the ten biggest clones take up about 5.5%. Study results and limitations: Models predicted less out-of-frame TCR alpha sharing in monozygotic twins than was found. For cord blood, abundant beta clonotypes had fewer insertions, unlike memory repertoires, which showed none.

As regards this clonotype: What it recognizes is unknown.

V lost 6 bases to trimming and J lost 0 bases, with 19 bases between them. Germline V gene sequence: CDR1 DFQATT, CDR2 SNEGSKA (reference sequence). This CDR3 contains 16 residues. The chain has TRBV20-1 and TRBJ2-3; maybe TRBD2 (5 bases). This TCR was recovered from a young woman in good health. Sequencing was carried out using memory (CD45RO+) T cells sorted from blood. The CDR3 region is CSAAGATATSTDTQYF. The CDR3 nucleotides read TGCAGTGCCGCGGGTGCGACTGCGACTAGCACAGATACGCAGTATTTT.